This entry describes one T cell receptor beta chain. No antigen is known for it. Every TCR beta cDNA library bore unique molecular identifiers. TCRdb re-called the PCR reads through MiXCR, storing one row per CDR3 protein. This sample has 600,000 to 750,000 distinct CDR3 sequences, with approximately 59% found just once. CDR1 SGHTA and CDR2 FQGNSA come from the germline V gene. V was clipped by 1 base and J by 6 bases, with 9 bases between them. There are 13 residues in the CDR3. This sample was taken from a study of post-analysis software for immune sequencing data. Study outcomes and limitations: When patients were compared with controls, 4 or 5 TRBV segments were more frequent, TRBV5-6, TRBV5-1 and TRBV20-1 among them.

The V and J genes are TRBV7-2 and TRBJ1-1; unclear D gene. This sequence was found in a girl aged 2 to 10 with multiple sclerosis. Sequenced material: blood. The CDR3 coding sequence is TGTGCCAGCAGCTTAGGTGGAGGGCCTGAAGCTTTCTTT. It codes for CASSLGGGPEAFF.